This T cell receptor (beta chain) was identified in a study of blood T cell repertoires in COVID-19. For the study at large: Italy, Spain and the United States were the sources of the convalescent and acute COVID-19 samples. The analysed material was cDNA or gDNA that came from T cells, B-cell-depleted T cells, or PBMCs.

The germline V gene encodes CDR1 GTSNPN and CDR2 SVGIG (reference sequence). V was shortened by 2 bases and J by 4 bases, with 14 bases between the two germline ends. This CDR3 is built from 14 residues. As processed by the authors: How many nucleated cells were present was estimated from reference gene primer amplification. Sequencing used immunoSEQ multiplex PCR; TCRdb keeps in-frame clones, though not all of them. V and J calls and clone size follow that table, whereas D and trimming were derived from the DNA. The sample contains 80,000 to 95,000 clones, around 90% of which appear only once. The V gene is TRBV30, the J gene TRBJ1-1, with D perhaps TRBD1 (6 bases). The sequenced material came from peripheral blood. The receptor was derived from a woman aged 50 to 60 with active or convalescent COVID-19. The CDR3 DNA follows: TGTGCCTGGAGTCGGGCAGGGGTGTTCACTGAAGCTTTCTTT. This encodes CAWSRAGVFTEAFF.